The T cell receptor beta chain described here comes from a study of blood T cell repertoires in COVID-19. For the study at large: The cDNA or gDNA used as material had been derived from T cells, B-cell-depleted T cells, or PBMCs.

Those who participated ranged in age from roughly 18 to 100 years and resided in about two dozen US areas. Recovered participants had two consecutive negative NP/OP PCR tests, healthcare professional clearance, or symptom resolution. This CDR3 has 14 amino acids. The V and J ends lost 3 bases and 2 bases respectively, with 11 bases between them. Germline CDR1 is SGHKS and CDR2 is YYEKEE (reference sequence). Authors' analysis steps: Estimation of nucleated cell counts relied on the amplification of reference gene primers. Sequenced by immunoSEQ multiplex PCR; TCRdb stores in-frame clones only, minus some. That table gives V, J and clone size, and the DNA gave D and trimming. Among hundreds of thousands of clones listed, 85% were seen once.

The sequence derives from a man aged 40-50 years who had recovered from COVID-19. Input material: PBMCs or T cells enriched from blood (not recorded which). V usage is TRBV5-5 and J usage is TRBJ2-5, with D maybe TRBD1 (6 bases). The CDR3 loop is CASSSGQLQETQYF. CDR3 sequence (DNA): TGTGCCAGCAGCTCAGGACAGTTACAAGAGACCCAGTACTTC.